This T cell receptor beta chain was observed in a study of T cells in Graves' hyperthyroidism and ophthalmopathy. Whole-study results and caveats: Most thyroid clonotypes that were expanded above 0.001 also turned up in blood.

For this clonotype: Its antigen is not identified.

Regions amplified from RNA transcripts were the TCR beta CDR3 regions. Initially, a first-round RT-PCR of the TCR CDR3 employed the HTBI primer set. TCRdb re-called the multiplex PCR reads through MiXCR, storing one row per CDR3 protein. The table shows about 150,000 distinct CDR3 sequences, with approximately 20% occurring only once. The germline gives CDR1 SNHLY, CDR2 FYNNEI. This CDR3 has 14 residues. The V and J ends lost 7 bases and 10 bases respectively, with 22 bases between them. The V call is TRBV2, the J call TRBJ1-1; perhaps TRBD1 as D (6 bases). Source material: blood. The clonotype was recovered from a woman aged 50 to 65 with Graves' hyperthyroidism that later progressed to Graves' ophthalmopathy. The CDR3 sequence: CASKGDGTPSGAFF. Written as DNA, the CDR3 is TGTGCCAGCAAGGGGGACGGGACCCCGTCTGGAGCTTTCTTT.